Detailed here is one T cell receptor beta chain. The entry originates in a study of blood T cell repertoires in COVID-19. Study overall: The United States, Italy and Spain were the sources of the acute and convalescent COVID-19 samples. T cells, B-cell-depleted T cells, or PBMCs provided the cDNA or gDNA that served as material.

The assay was immunoSEQ multiplex PCR, and TCRdb's table has in-frame clones only and misses some. The data hold around 20,000 clones, with roughly 81% observed a single time. CDR3 size: 15 residues. From germline, CDR1 is MGHRA and CDR2 YSYEKL. V lost 6 bases, J lost 2 bases, and 9 bases stayed unmatched. The rearrangement links TRBV4-1 to TRBJ2-7; 8 bases are shared with TRBD1. This clonotype originated in a human donor with active COVID-19. The donor label of this sample is uncertain. Material for sequencing was peripheral blood. The CDR3 DNA follows: TGCGCCAGCAGGTTCGGACAGGGCATCACCTACGAGCAGTACTTC. Translating gives CASRFGQGITYEQYF.